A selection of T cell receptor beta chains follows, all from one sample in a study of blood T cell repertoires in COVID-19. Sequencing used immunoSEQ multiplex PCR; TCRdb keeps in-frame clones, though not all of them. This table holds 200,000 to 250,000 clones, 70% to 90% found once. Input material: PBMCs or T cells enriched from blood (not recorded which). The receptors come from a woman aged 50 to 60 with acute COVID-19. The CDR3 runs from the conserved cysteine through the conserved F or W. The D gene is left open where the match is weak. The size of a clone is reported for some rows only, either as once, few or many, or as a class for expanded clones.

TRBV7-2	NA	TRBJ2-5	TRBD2	TGTGCCAGCAGCTCGGCGGGCACGGGAGGTTGGGAGACCCAGTACTTC	CASSSAGTGGWETQYF
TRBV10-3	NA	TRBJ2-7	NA	TGTGCCATCAGTGAGGGAGCGCCGATCTACGAGCAGTACTTC	CAISEGAPIYEQYF
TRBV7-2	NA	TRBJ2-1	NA	TGTGCCAGCAGCTCAGGACCTGGGGGGTACAATGAGCAGTTCTTC	CASSSGPGGYNEQFF
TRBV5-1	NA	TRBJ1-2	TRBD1	TGCGCCAGCAGCTTGCAGGGGGCGCGTGGCTACACCTTC	CASSLQGARGYTF
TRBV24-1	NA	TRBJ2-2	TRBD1	TGTGCCACCAGTGATCCGGGACAGGGGACCGGGGAGCTGTTTTTT	CATSDPGQGTGELFF
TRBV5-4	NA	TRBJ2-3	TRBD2	TGTGCCAGCAGCTTTAGCGGGAGGGCCCGGACAGATACGCAGTATTTT	CASSFSGRARTDTQYF
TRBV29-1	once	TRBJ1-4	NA	TGCAGCGTTGAAAGACGGGGGGCCACCAATGAAAAACTGTTTTTT	CSVERRGATNEKLFF
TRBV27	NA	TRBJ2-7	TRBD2	TGTGCCAGCAGTTCGGGGGGATCCTACGAGCAGTACTTC	CASSSGGSYEQYF
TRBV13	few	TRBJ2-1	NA	TGTGCCAGCAGCTTAGCTCGGGTTCTGTCGAGCGGTGAGCAGTTCTTC	CASSLARVLSSGEQFF
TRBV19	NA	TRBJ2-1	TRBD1	TGTGCCAGTAGGGGACGAGGGACAGGGGGGAATGAGCAGTTCTTC	CASRGRGTGGNEQFF
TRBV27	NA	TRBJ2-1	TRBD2	TGTGCCAGCAGTTTGTCTAGCGGGAGGGTTGAGCAGTTCTTC	CASSLSSGRVEQFF
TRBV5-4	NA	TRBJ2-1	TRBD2	TGTGCCAGCAGCTTGGGACTAGCGGGAGGGTCTAATGAGCAGTTCTTC	CASSLGLAGGSNEQFF
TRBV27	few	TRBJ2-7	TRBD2	TGTGCCAGCAGTCCATTGCGGGGGGCCTACGAGCAGTACTTC	CASSPLRGAYEQYF
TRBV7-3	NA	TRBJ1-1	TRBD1	TGTGCCAGCAGAGGCAGGGGGCTGAACACTGAAGCTTTCTTT	CASRGRGLNTEAFF
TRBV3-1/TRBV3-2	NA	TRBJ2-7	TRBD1	TGTGCCAGCAGCCCCGGGGACAGGGGTCACGAGCAGTACTTC	CASSPGDRGHEQYF